One and the same sample provided the 22 T cell receptor beta chains below, sequenced in a study of CD8 T cells in ankylosing spondylitis (dated by TCRdb to between 2016 and 2019). The library was built by means of 5' RACE. Data came from an Illumina HiSeq 2500. The raw public data were reprocessed by TCRdb itself: fastp quality trimming at Q25, MiXCR clonotype calling, in-frame beta chains only. When rows share a CDR3 protein, they turn into one entry using the most common DNA and genes. This sample is represented by about 360,000 distinct CDR3 sequences; roughly 22% of them were singletons. The ten largest clones take up about an eighth of the sample. Input material: blood, either unsorted or a sorted T cell fraction (not recorded which). The receptors were gathered from a male donor with ankylosing spondylitis or in good health (not recorded which).

The J gene is TRBJ2-7, the V gene TRBV5-5, with TRBD1 as a possible D gene (6 bases). The ends were cut back, 3 bases at V and 2 bases at J, with 18 bases in the middle. There are 16 residues in the CDR3. Germline values: CDR1 SGHKS, CDR2 YYEKEE (reference sequence). The CDR3 loop is CASSSLTGKDPYEQYF. For the CDR3, the DNA is TGTGCCAGCAGCTCCCTTACAGGGAAGGATCCCTACGAGCAGTACTTC.

The chain employs TRBV30 and TRBJ2-7; D not certain. V lost 0 bases to trimming and J lost 4 bases, with 7 bases between them. The CDR3 has 12 amino acids. CDR1 and CDR2 from the germline V gene are GTSNPN and SVGIG (reference sequence). CDR3 protein: CAWSVASYEQYF. CDR3 bases: TGTGCCTGGAGTGTAGCGAGTTACGAGCAGTACTTC.

This clonotype was seen ten or more times. The chain uses TRBV12-3 or TRBV12-4 and TRBJ2-1, with TRBD1 matching over 10 bases. The CDR3 is made up of 16 amino acids. J was trimmed by 2 bases and V by 5 bases; bases with no gene match: 6. The CDR3 nucleotides are TGTGCCAGCAGTCCAACAGGGACAGGGGCCTACAATGAGCAGTTCTTC. Translation: CASSPTGTGAYNEQFF.

The gene calls are TRBV29-1 and TRBJ2-5, with D perhaps matching TRBD2 (6 bases). The germline V and J ends were trimmed by 7 bases and 4 bases, with 22 bases remaining between them. Germline CDR1 is SQVTM and CDR2 is ANQGSEA. CDR3 length: 15 residues. The CDR3 protein is CSAHSGTSGPETQYF. In DNA form, the CDR3 reads TGCAGCGCTCATTCCGGGACTTCGGGGCCAGAGACCCAGTACTTC. Combining the CDR3 with reference TRBV29-1 and TRBJ2-5 gives the whole variable domain SAVISQKPSRDICQRGTSLTIQCQVDSQVTMMFWYRQQPGQSLTLIATANQGSEATYESGFVIDKFPISRPNLTFSTLTVSNMSPEDSSIYLCSAHSGTSGPETQYFGPGTRLLVL.

This clonotype has only a few counts. V and J are TRBV9 and TRBJ2-5; D gene unclear. V lost 3 bases, J lost 2 bases, and 5 bases lay in between. This CDR3 is built from 12 residues. The germline CDR1 and CDR2 sequences are SGDLS and YYNGEE. CDR3 nucleotides: TGTGCCAGCAGCGGCCAGCAAGAGACCCAGTACTTC. This gives the protein CASSGQQETQYF.

The V gene is TRBV6-1, the J gene TRBJ2-2; 9 nucleotides align to TRBD2. There are 17 residues in the CDR3. V shed 5 bases and J 7 bases; nucleotides not matched to a gene: 14. Germline V lookup: CDR1 MNHNS, CDR2 SASEGT. CDR3 residues: CASSPDWRGGLDGELFF. CDR3 sequence (DNA): TGTGCCAGCAGTCCCGACTGGCGGGGGGGCCTTGACGGGGAGCTGTTTTTT.

The gene calls are TRBV7-8 and TRBJ1-1; 9 nucleotides line up with TRBD1. The CDR3 loop spans 15 amino acids. Germline trimming cut 5 bases from V and 0 bases from J; bases unmatched to any gene: 4. Germline V gives CDR1 SGHVS, CDR2 FQNEAQ. CDR3 sequence: CASSGTGNMNTEAFF. Here the CDR3 DNA reads TGTGCCAGCAGCGGGACAGGGAACATGAACACTGAAGCTTTCTTT.

The table lists this clonotype with a few counts. The chain has TRBV29-1 and TRBJ2-7; tentative D call: TRBD1 (5 bases). V was shortened by 0 bases and J by 3 bases, with 15 bases between the two germline ends. CDR3 length: 15 residues. CDR1 SQVTM and CDR2 ANQGSEA come from the germline V gene. CDR3 in amino acids: CSVEDLLTENYEQYF. Written as DNA, the CDR3 is TGCAGCGTTGAAGATCTCCTGACAGAGAACTACGAGCAGTACTTC.

Many counts were recorded for this clonotype. The chain is built from TRBV12-3 or TRBV12-4 and TRBJ2-5, with D unresolved. The V end lost 3 bases, the J end lost 1 base, and 12 bases lay between the germline ends. This CDR3 comprises 15 residues. CDR3 DNA sequence: TGTGCCAGCAGTTTTCCCTACAGAGCCCAAGAGACCCAGTACTTC. It encodes CASSFPYRAQETQYF.

The V call is TRBV15, the J call TRBJ2-3, with no clear D. The CDR3 extends over 15 amino acids. Trimming pared 0 bases from V and 4 bases from J, leaving 11 bases between. Germline CDR1 reads LNHNV; CDR2 reads YYDKDF (reference sequence). CDR3 loop: CATSREGFGADTQYF. The CDR3 DNA reads TGTGCCACCAGCAGAGAGGGGTTTGGGGCAGATACGCAGTATTTT.

In regard to this clonotype: This clone may be a read error of a much larger clone one base away. V is TRBV12-3 or TRBV12-4 and J is TRBJ2-1; the match to TRBD2 covers 8 bases. V lost 7 bases to trimming and J lost 0 bases; unmatched junction nucleotides: 5. The CDR3 runs 15 residues. This CDR3 is CASTLAGSSYNEQFF. CDR3 nucleotides: TGTGCCAGCACCTTAGCGGGGAGCTCCTACAATGAGCAGTTCTTC.

Turning to this clonotype: Sequence at one end of the junction differs from germline and may be a read error. J is TRBJ2-5 and V is TRBV7-9, with TRBD1 matching over 7 bases. CDR3 size: 15 residues. Looked up from germline, CDR1 is SEHNR and CDR2 is FQNEAQ (reference sequence). The DNA for the CDR3 is TGTGCCAGCAGCCCGGCCGGACAGGATCAAGGGACCCAGTACTTC. This sequence encodes CASSPAGQDQGTQYF.

The V call is TRBV4-1, the J call TRBJ2-1; D is possibly TRBD1 (5 bases). Germline values: CDR1 MGHRA, CDR2 YSYEKL. The CDR3 runs 12 residues. Trimming took 0 bases from V and 11 from J, leaving 8 bases between them. As DNA, the CDR3 is TGCGCCAGCAGCCAAGATTGGGGCCAGCAGTTCTTC. Residues: CASSQDWGQQFF.

The J gene is TRBJ1-2, the V gene TRBV12-3 or TRBV12-4; perhaps TRBD1 as D (6 bases). The V and J ends lost 2 bases and 6 bases respectively, with 34 bases between them. The CDR3 consists of 21 residues. The CDR3 loop reads CASSLRPMPERQETTLHGYTF. Here the CDR3 DNA reads TGTGCCAGCAGTTTACGTCCGATGCCAGAGAGACAGGAGACTACACTCCATGGCTACACCTTC.

This chain uses TRBV4-1 with TRBJ1-1; D may be TRBD1 (5 bases). CDR1 MGHRA and CDR2 YSYEKL come from the germline V gene. The CDR3 has 15 amino acids. Trimming took 4 bases from V and 4 from J, leaving 16 bases between them. The CDR3: CASSLGAGVGTEAFF. In nucleotides, the CDR3 is TGCGCCAGCAGCCTCGGGGCGGGGGTAGGCACTGAAGCTTTCTTT.

V and J are TRBV7-2 and TRBJ2-1; 11 bases line up with TRBD2. The ends lost 5 bases at V and 2 bases at J; junction bases unmatched: 8. This CDR3 contains 17 residues. Germline V gives CDR1 SGHTA, CDR2 FQGNSA. The CDR3 is CASSPIAGGGPYNEQFF. In nucleotides, the CDR3 is TGTGCCAGCAGCCCCATAGCGGGGGGGGGCCCCTACAATGAGCAGTTCTTC. Combining the CDR3 with reference TRBV7-2 and TRBJ2-1 gives the whole variable domain GAGVSQSPSNKVTEKGKDVELRCDPISGHTALYWYRQSLGQGLEFLIYFQGNSAPDKSGLPSDRFSAERTGGSVSTLTIQRTQQEDSAVYLCASSPIAGGGPYNEQFFGPGTRLTVL.

V and J are TRBV2 and TRBJ1-5; 11 bases match TRBD1. Per the germline V gene, CDR1 is SNHLY and CDR2 is FYNNEI. The CDR3 has 14 amino acids. V was clipped by 8 bases and J by 6 bases; unmatched bases: 6. CDR3 in DNA: TGTGCCAGCTGCTCCGGGACAGGGGGTCAGCCCCAGCATTTT. It encodes CASCSGTGGQPQHF.

The rearrangement links TRBV28 to TRBJ2-3, with TRBD2 identical over 9 bases. After removal of 4 bases from V and 0 bases from J, the junction contained 11 bases not matched to a gene. Germline V gives CDR1 MDHEN, CDR2 SYDVKM. The CDR3 runs to 18 residues. CDR3 nucleotides: TGTGCCAGCAGTTACTCCCGGACTAGCGCGGAAAGCACAGATACGCAGTATTTT. Its protein is CASSYSRTSAESTDTQYF.

V and J are TRBV11-2 and TRBJ2-2; no reliable D call. This CDR3 comprises 19 residues. V dropped 5 bases and J dropped 0 bases, with 22 bases sitting between them. CDR1 SGHAT and CDR2 FQNNGV come from the germline V gene. CDR3 sequence reads: CASSLWAAIYIANTGELFF. The CDR3 DNA sequence: TGTGCCAGCAGCCTCTGGGCCGCTATATACATCGCGAACACCGGGGAGCTGTTTTTT.

The chain combines TRBV30 with TRBJ2-3, with 7 bases lining up with TRBD2. The CDR3 is made up of 15 amino acids. V was pared by 0 bases and J by 1 base, with 4 bases of the junction left unmatched. The V gene's germline CDR1 is GTSNPN and CDR2 SVGIG (reference sequence). The CDR3: CAWSVTGGGTDTQYF. In DNA form, the CDR3 reads TGTGCCTGGAGTGTAACGGGGGGAGGCACAGATACGCAGTATTTT.

The V gene is TRBV12-3 or TRBV12-4, the J gene TRBJ2-5, with D unclear. V lost 5 bases and J lost 9, with 16 bases in between. The CDR3 consists of 13 residues. The CDR3 region has the DNA TGTGCCAGCAGTCCCGCCAGCTCCTGGTCCCAGTACTTC. Its protein product is CASSPASSWSQYF.

In this sample, this clonotype turned up a few times. The rearrangement joins TRBV5-5 to TRBJ2-5, with a possible D match to TRBD2 (7 bases). There are 16 residues in the CDR3. CDR1 SGHKS and CDR2 YYEKEE come from the germline V gene (reference sequence). V was trimmed by 4 bases and J by 4 bases, leaving 20 bases between them. The CDR3 region is CASSHGGGLSGETQYF. The CDR3 nucleotides are TGTGCCAGCAGCCATGGCGGGGGCCTGAGTGGAGAGACCCAGTACTTC.